These T cell receptor beta chains were read from a single sample in a study of blood T cell repertoires in COVID-19. Produced via immunoSEQ multiplex PCR; TCRdb's table is partial and in-frame only. The sample includes nearly 90,000 clones, around 88% of them seen just once. Sequenced: peripheral blood. Receptors originate from a man between 60 and 70 years old with acute or convalescent COVID-19. The CDR3 runs from the conserved cysteine through the conserved F or W. The D gene is left open where the match is weak. Clone sizes are given selectively: once, few, many, or a class where the clone is expanded.

TRBD2	once	TRBV18	TRBJ2-7	TGTGCCAGCTCACCCCCGGCTAGCGGGTCTTACGAGCAGTACTTC	CASSPPASGSYEQYF
TRBD2	once	TRBV10-2	TRBJ2-1	TGCGCCAGCAGGGCCTCGCGGGGGGGCTCCTACAATGAGCAGTTCTTC	CASRASRGGSYNEQFF
TRBD2	NA	TRBV7-3	TRBJ2-2	TGTGCCAGCAGCTTAGGGACTAGCAACGGGGAGCTGTTTTTT	CASSLGTSNGELFF
TRBD1	NA	TRBV5-1	TRBJ2-2	TGCGCCAGCAGCTTGGGGCCAGGACAGGGCTACACCGGGGAGCTGTTTTTT	CASSLGPGQGYTGELFF
NA	NA	TRBV7-2	TRBJ1-6	TGTGCCAGCAGCTTATGGGGGGGAATAGATTCACCCCTCCACTTT	CASSLWGGIDSPLHF
TRBD2	NA	TRBV29-1	TRBJ2-4	TGCAGCGCTAAAGAGCGGGGGTTAGCCAAAAACATTCAGTACTTC	CSAKERGLAKNIQYF
NA	few	TRBV27	TRBJ2-7	TGTGCCAGCAGTTTAAGTGGGCGAAACGAGCAGTACTTC	CASSLSGRNEQYF
NA	NA	TRBV5-1	TRBJ2-2	TGCGCCAGCAGCTTGCAGGGGCTCGACACCGGGGAGCTGTTTTTT	CASSLQGLDTGELFF
TRBD1	NA	TRBV18	TRBJ2-7	TGTGCCAGCTCACCAGGGACAGGGTTCTCCTACGAGCAGTACTTC	CASSPGTGFSYEQYF
NA	few	TRBV27	TRBJ2-7	TGTGCCAGCAGTCTTTACCGGGACACCGAGCAGTACTTC	CASSLYRDTEQYF
TRBD1	few	TRBV19	TRBJ1-4	TGTGCCAGTAGCACCGGGACAGGGCGTTTTGCAACTAATGAAAAACTGTTTTTT	CASSTGTGRFATNEKLFF
TRBD2	NA	TRBV5-6	TRBJ2-5	TGTGCCCGCAGCTTGGGGGGGGTAGAGACCCAGTACTTC	CARSLGGVETQYF
TRBD1	NA	TRBV4-1	TRBJ2-5	TGCGCCAGCAGCCAGGAAGGGGGCGCGAAGACCCAGTACTTC	CASSQEGGAKTQYF
TRBD1	NA	TRBV6-1	TRBJ1-3	TGTGCCAGCAGTGAACGGGACAGGGGGCTGGAAACTGGAAACACCATATATTTT	CASSERDRGLETGNTIYF
TRBD2	NA	TRBV5-1	TRBJ2-1	TGCGCCAGCAGCTCTTCTAGCGGCTCCTACAATGAGCAGTTCTTC	CASSSSSGSYNEQFF
TRBD1	NA	TRBV6-5	TRBJ1-5	TGTGCCAGCAGAGGACAGGTCAATCAGCCCCAGCATTTT	CASRGQVNQPQHF
NA	few	TRBV30	TRBJ1-4	TGTGCCTGGACGGACGGAGGGTCTGAAAAACTGTTTTTT	CAWTDGGSEKLFF
TRBD1	NA	TRBV5-1	TRBJ1-1	TGCGCCAGCAGCTCGGGACAGATCAACACTGAAGCTTTCTTT	CASSSGQINTEAFF
TRBD1	NA	TRBV7-9	TRBJ2-7	TGTGCCAGCAGCTACGGGACAGGCTACGAGCAGTACTTC	CASSYGTGYEQYF
TRBD1	NA	TRBV5-1	TRBJ1-1	TGCGCCAGCAGCACTAAACAGGGGGCGAACACTGAAGCTTTCTTT	CASSTKQGANTEAFF
TRBD1	NA	TRBV5-6	TRBJ1-1	TGTGCCAGCAGCTCTTATCCCGGGACAGGATCTGAAGCTTTCTTT	CASSSYPGTGSEAFF
NA	few	TRBV7-5	TRBJ2-2	TGTGTCAGAAGCTCACCCTCCACCGGGACACAGAACACCGGGGAGCTGTTTTTT	CVRSSPSTGTQNTGELFF
NA	NA	TRBV11-2	TRBJ2-3	TGTGCCAGCAGCTTAGGCAGAAGCACAGATACGCAGTATTTT	CASSLGRSTDTQYF
TRBD2	NA	TRBV19	TRBJ2-5	TGTGCCAGTAGTTCAGATGGGCCGGGACTAGCGGGAGTTGAGACCCAGTACTTC	CASSSDGPGLAGVETQYF
NA	once	TRBV5-1	TRBJ2-5	TGCGCCAGCAGCTACAAAGAGACCCAGTACTTC	CASSYKETQYF
NA	NA	TRBV18	TRBJ2-7	TGTGCCAGCTCACCCGAACCGGGACAAAACTACGAGCAGTACTTC	CASSPEPGQNYEQYF
NA	NA	TRBV5-1	TRBJ2-1	TGCGCCAGCAGCTTGGAGGGGGAGGGGGGGTACAATGAGCAGTTCTTC	CASSLEGEGGYNEQFF
TRBD1	few	TRBV24-1	TRBJ2-7	TGTGCCACCAGTGATCCCATACAGGGGGTCTACGAGCAGTACTTC	CATSDPIQGVYEQYF
NA	NA	TRBV5-6	TRBJ2-1	TGTGCCAGCAGCTTAGGAGGGTCCTACAATGAGCAGTTCTTC	CASSLGGSYNEQFF
TRBD1	NA	TRBV9	TRBJ1-3	TGTGCCAGCAGGAGTGGGACAGGGGCCAGCTCTGGAAACACCATATATTTT	CASRSGTGASSGNTIYF
TRBD2	NA	TRBV29-1	TRBJ2-7	TGCAGCGCCGGGACTAGTGGCTACGAGCAGTACTTC	CSAGTSGYEQYF
NA	once	TRBV6-5	TRBJ2-5	TGTGCCAGCAGTTACTCGGGACTGACTAGGGAGACCCAGTACTTC	CASSYSGLTRETQYF
TRBD1	NA	TRBV19	TRBJ1-5	TGTGCCAGTAGTACAACCGGGACAGGGGGCGCGAGGCAGCCCCAGCATTTT	CASSTTGTGGARQPQHF
NA	NA	TRBV12-5	TRBJ2-7	TGTGCTAGTGGCCCCTTCCTCCAGGGCTACGAGCAGTACTTC	CASGPFLQGYEQYF
NA	NA	TRBV29-1	TRBJ2-5	TGCAGCGTTGGACAACTAGCAGCAAAAGAGACCCAGTACTTC	CSVGQLAAKETQYF
NA	few	TRBV6-5	TRBJ2-2	TGTGCCAGCAGTTACCTTCAACAACTACTCACCGGGGAGCTGTTTTTT	CASSYLQQLLTGELFF
NA	NA	TRBV6-4	TRBJ2-3	TGTGCCAGCAGACTAATAGGCACAGATACGCAGTATTTT	CASRLIGTDTQYF
TRBD2	NA	TRBV12-3/TRBV12-4	TRBJ2-3	TGTGCCAGCAGTGGCGGGAGCCCAGATACGCAGTATTTT	CASSGGSPDTQYF
NA	NA	TRBV4-2	TRBJ2-1	TGTGCCAGCAGCCAAACGTGGGGCCGGAATGAGCAGTTCTTC	CASSQTWGRNEQFF
TRBD2	few	TRBV29-1	TRBJ2-2	TGCAGCGTTGAACTAGCGGGGTTCAACACCGGGGAGCTGTTTTTT	CSVELAGFNTGELFF
NA	NA	TRBV3-1/TRBV3-2	TRBJ1-2	TGTGCCAGCAGCCAGGCCACAGGGAGCTATGGCTACACCTTC	CASSQATGSYGYTF
NA	NA	TRBV12-5	TRBJ1-5	TGTGCTAGTGGTATCGGGGGGGTCAATCAGCCCCAGCATTTT	CASGIGGVNQPQHF
NA	NA	TRBV5-1	TRBJ2-2	TGCGCCAGCAGCTTGGCGCCAAACAAGTTCGACACCGGGGAGCTGTTTTTT	CASSLAPNKFDTGELFF
TRBD2	NA	TRBV6-6	TRBJ2-3	TGTGCCAGCAGCCGAGGACTAGCGGGGGGCTTCACAGATACGCAGTATTTT	CASSRGLAGGFTDTQYF
NA	once	TRBV19	TRBJ1-1	TGTGCCAGTAGTATTGGGGCCGCCAACACTGAAGCTTTCTTT	CASSIGAANTEAFF
TRBD2	NA	TRBV24-1	TRBJ2-1	TGTGCCACCAGTGATAGTTTAGCGGGAGTACCAGAGCAGTTCTTC	CATSDSLAGVPEQFF
TRBD2	NA	TRBV9	TRBJ2-7	TGTGCCAGCTCCCCGGCGGGGGGGGGTTACGAGCAGTACTTC	CASSPAGGGYEQYF
TRBD1	few	TRBV6-5	TRBJ2-7	TGTGCCAGCAGAACAGGGGGCGCTTCTAACGAGCAGTACTTC	CASRTGGASNEQYF
TRBD1	NA	TRBV5-4	TRBJ2-5	TGTGCCAGCAGCAGAGGGGGACAGGCCCTCCAAGAGACCCAGTACTTC	CASSRGGQALQETQYF
TRBD2	NA	TRBV4-1	TRBJ2-3	TGCGCCAGCAGCCAAGGAATCAGCGGGAGGTCCCTCACAGATACGCAGTATTTT	CASSQGISGRSLTDTQYF
NA	NA	TRBV6-1	TRBJ1-2	TGTGCCAGCAGTGAAGCTTGGAGTGCCATCAACTATGGCTACACCTTC	CASSEAWSAINYGYTF
NA	NA	TRBV13	TRBJ1-1	TGTGCCAGCAGCTACAACTACAGGGATTCCCACACTGAAGCTTTCTTT	CASSYNYRDSHTEAFF
NA	NA	TRBV19	TRBJ2-5	TGTGCCAGTACCCATCGAGGTCCGGGGGAGACCCAGTACTTC	CASTHRGPGETQYF
NA	NA	TRBV5-1	TRBJ1-6	TGCGCCAGCAGCTTGGTCAGCTCCTATAATTCACCCCTCCACTTT	CASSLVSSYNSPLHF